This T cell receptor (beta chain) was sequenced for a study of early T cells in non-severe SARS-CoV-2 infection. The protocol attached unique molecular identifiers to individual cDNA molecules. From the 5' RACE reads, TCRdb called clonotypes with MiXCR, one entry per CDR3 protein. The sample has roughly 64,000 distinct CDR3 sequences, around 11% seen once. This clonotype was seen ten or more times. Trimming cost V 4 bases and J 2 bases, with 11 bases left between them. The germline CDR1 and CDR2 sequences are SGHTA and FQGNSA. The CDR3 loop spans 14 amino acids. The input for sequencing was whole blood, taken at baseline. This sequence was found in an adult who was a healthcare worker with PCR-confirmed SARS-CoV-2 infection or an uninfected control (not recorded which). This chain connects TRBV7-2 to TRBJ1-2; weak D call: TRBD1 (5 bases). CDR3 region: CASSYAWGNYGYTF. The CDR3 nucleotides are TGTGCCAGCAGCTACGCATGGGGGAACTATGGCTACACCTTC.